Each of the 7 T cell receptor beta chains below was sequenced from the same sample in a study of neurological immune-mediated disorders. MiXCR, applied by TCRdb to the 5' RACE reads, yields one record per CDR3 protein. The sample lists around 49,000 distinct CDR3 sequences; 10% were seen once. Described time point: longitudinal time-point 1 (baseline). The sample was PBMCs. Every receptor here comes from a woman aged 40 to 50 in good health.

This clonotype appeared a few times. The rearrangement links TRBV6-2 or TRBV6-3 to TRBJ2-2, with D unresolved. Germline V gene data show CDR1 as MNHEY and CDR2 as SVGEGT. The ends were cut back, 2 bases at V and 3 bases at J, with 7 bases in the middle. The CDR3 has 14 residues. CDR3: CASSYRLDTGELFF. The CDR3 nucleotides are TGTGCCAGCAGTTACCGACTCGACACCGGGGAGCTGTTTTTT.

This clonotype was seen a handful of times. The chain combines TRBV7-8 with TRBJ2-5, with 11 positions matching TRBD2. Germline V gene data show CDR1 as SGHVS and CDR2 as FQNEAQ. The J segment lost 1 base and the V segment lost 5 bases, leaving 3 bases of the junction unmatched. The CDR3 length is 15 residues. This CDR3 is CASSPLAGGQETQYF. The CDR3 DNA reads as TGTGCCAGCAGCCCGCTAGCGGGGGGCCAAGAGACCCAGTACTTC. The entire variable domain, with the rest obtained from reference TRBV7-8 and TRBJ2-5, is as follows: GAGVSQSPRYKVAKRGQDVALRCDPISGHVSLFWYQQALGQGPEFLTYFQNEAQLDKSGLPSDRFFAERPEGSVSTLKIQRTQQEDSAVYLCASSPLAGGQETQYFGPGTRLLVL.

This clonotype was picked up many times. The chain uses TRBV7-9 and TRBJ1-1; TRBD1 matches at 9 bases. The CDR3 loop spans 14 amino acids. CDR1 is SEHNR, CDR2 FQNEAQ, per germline (reference sequence). With 5 bases clipped from V and 3 bases from J, the junction kept 4 bases outside the gene matches. In DNA form, the CDR3 reads TGTGCCAGCAGCACCGGACAGGGGTACACTGAAGCTTTCTTT. Translating gives CASSTGQGYTEAFF.

This clonotype was found many times. The chain recombines TRBV18 with TRBJ1-5; no definite D call. The V end lost 2 bases, the J end lost 5 bases, and 4 bases lay between the germline ends. Germline V gene lookup returns CDR1 KGHSH and CDR2 LQKENI. The CDR3 extends over 12 amino acids. The CDR3 region is CASSPGYQPQHF. As DNA, the CDR3 is TGTGCCAGCTCACCAGGGTATCAGCCCCAGCATTTT.

This sequence joins TRBV18 and TRBJ2-5; perhaps TRBD1 as D (6 bases). CDR1 is KGHSH, CDR2 LQKENI, per germline. V was pared by 3 bases and J by 2 bases, with 7 bases between. The CDR3 sequence is 13 residues long. This chain's CDR3 is CASSPGHQETQYF. CDR3 nucleotide sequence: TGTGCCAGCTCACCGGGACATCAAGAGACCCAGTACTTC.

Ten or more counts support this clonotype. The gene calls are TRBV7-2 and TRBJ2-7; TRBD2 agrees at 11 bases. There are 17 residues in the CDR3. V shed 0 bases and J 5 bases; nucleotides not matched to a gene: 9. Germline values: CDR1 SGHTA, CDR2 FQGNSA. The CDR3 region has the DNA TGTGCCAGCAGCTTAGCGATTACTAGCGGGAGAGTCCACGAGCAGTACTTC. It yields the protein CASSLAITSGRVHEQYF.

This clonotype was picked up many times. The rearrangement links TRBV12-3 or TRBV12-4 to TRBJ2-6; unclear D gene. The CDR3 has 13 amino acids. V was clipped by 3 bases and J by 2 bases, with 2 bases between them. CDR3 amino acids: CASSLAGANVLTF. The CDR3, as DNA: TGTGCCAGCAGTTTGGCTGGGGCCAACGTCCTGACTTTC.